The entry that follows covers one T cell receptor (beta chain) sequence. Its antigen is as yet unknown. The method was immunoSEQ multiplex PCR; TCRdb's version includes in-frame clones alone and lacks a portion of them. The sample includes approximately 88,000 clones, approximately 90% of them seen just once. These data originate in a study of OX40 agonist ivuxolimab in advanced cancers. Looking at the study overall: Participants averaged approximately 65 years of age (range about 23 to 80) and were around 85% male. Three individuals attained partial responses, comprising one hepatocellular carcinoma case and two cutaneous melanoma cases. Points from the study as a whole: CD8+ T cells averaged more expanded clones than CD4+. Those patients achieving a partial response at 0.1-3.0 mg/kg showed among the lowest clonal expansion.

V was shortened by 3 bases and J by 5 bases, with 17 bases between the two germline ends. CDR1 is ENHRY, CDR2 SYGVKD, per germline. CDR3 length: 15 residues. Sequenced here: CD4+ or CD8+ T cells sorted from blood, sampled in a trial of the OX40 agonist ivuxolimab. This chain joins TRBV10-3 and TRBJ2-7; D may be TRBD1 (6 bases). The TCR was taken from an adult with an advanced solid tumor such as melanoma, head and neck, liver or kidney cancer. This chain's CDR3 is CAISDLRPGDDEQYF. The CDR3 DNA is TGTGCCATCAGTGACTTGAGGCCAGGGGACGACGAGCAGTACTTC.